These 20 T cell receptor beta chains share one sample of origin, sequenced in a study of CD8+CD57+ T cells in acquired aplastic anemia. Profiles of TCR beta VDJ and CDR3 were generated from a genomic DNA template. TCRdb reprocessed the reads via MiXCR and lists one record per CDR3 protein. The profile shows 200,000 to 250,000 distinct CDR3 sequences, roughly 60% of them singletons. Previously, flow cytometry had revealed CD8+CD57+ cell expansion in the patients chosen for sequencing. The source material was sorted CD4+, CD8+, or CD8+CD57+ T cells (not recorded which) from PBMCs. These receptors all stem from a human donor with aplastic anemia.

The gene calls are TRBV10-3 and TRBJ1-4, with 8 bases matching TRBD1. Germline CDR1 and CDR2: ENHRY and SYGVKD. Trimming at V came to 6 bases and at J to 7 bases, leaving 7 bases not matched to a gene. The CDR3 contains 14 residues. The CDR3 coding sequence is TGTGCCATCAGGACAGGGGCTGAAAGTGAAAAACTGTTTTTT. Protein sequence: CAIRTGAESEKLFF.

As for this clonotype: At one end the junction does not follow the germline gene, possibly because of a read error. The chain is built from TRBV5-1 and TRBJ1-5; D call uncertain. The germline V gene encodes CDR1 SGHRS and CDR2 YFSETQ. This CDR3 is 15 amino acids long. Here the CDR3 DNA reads TGTGCCAGCAGCCTGCCTGGCGGTAGCAATCAGCCCCAGCATTTT. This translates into CASSLPGGSNQPQHF.

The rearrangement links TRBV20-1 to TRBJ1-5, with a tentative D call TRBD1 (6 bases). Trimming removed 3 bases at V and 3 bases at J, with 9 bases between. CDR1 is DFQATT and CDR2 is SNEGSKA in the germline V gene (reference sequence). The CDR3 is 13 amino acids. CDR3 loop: CSARTGPNQPQHF. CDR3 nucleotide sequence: TGCAGTGCTAGGACAGGTCCCAATCAGCCCCAGCATTTT.

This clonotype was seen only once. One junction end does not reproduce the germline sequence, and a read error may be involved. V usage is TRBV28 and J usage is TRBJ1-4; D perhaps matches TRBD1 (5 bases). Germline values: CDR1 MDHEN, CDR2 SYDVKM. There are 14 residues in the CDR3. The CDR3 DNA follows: TGTGCCAGCAGTTTGAGGGGCGTGATTGAAGAACTGTTTTTT. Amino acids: CASSLRGVIEELFF.

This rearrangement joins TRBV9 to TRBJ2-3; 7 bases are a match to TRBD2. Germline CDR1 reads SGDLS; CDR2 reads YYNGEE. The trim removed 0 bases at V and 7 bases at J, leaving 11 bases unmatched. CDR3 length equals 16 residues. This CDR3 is CASSVAGGDGGYTQYF. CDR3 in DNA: TGTGCCAGCAGCGTAGCTGGGGGGGATGGAGGTTATACGCAGTATTTT.

CDR3 in DNA: TGCAGTGCTAGAGAGGGCGGTACTGGACTGTTTTTT. Its protein is CSAREGGTGLFF. The rearrangement joins TRBV20-1 to TRBJ1-4; no clear D. The germline gives CDR1 DFQATT, CDR2 SNEGSKA (reference sequence). V was pared by 0 bases and J by 13 bases, with 12 bases between. The CDR3 is 12 amino acids.

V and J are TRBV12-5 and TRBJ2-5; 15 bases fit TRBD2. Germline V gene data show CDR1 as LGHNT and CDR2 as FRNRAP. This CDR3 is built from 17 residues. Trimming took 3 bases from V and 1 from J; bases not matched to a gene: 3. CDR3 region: CASGLGLAGGAQETQYF. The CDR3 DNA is TGTGCTAGTGGTTTAGGACTAGCGGGGGGGGCCCAAGAGACCCAGTACTTC.

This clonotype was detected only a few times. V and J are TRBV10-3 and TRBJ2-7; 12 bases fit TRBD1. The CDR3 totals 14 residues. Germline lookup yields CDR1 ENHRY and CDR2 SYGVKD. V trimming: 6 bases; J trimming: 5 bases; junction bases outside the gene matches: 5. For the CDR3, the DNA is TGTGCCATCAGAACGGGACAGGGGGCAGACGAGCAGTACTTC. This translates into CAIRTGQGADEQYF.

CDR3 sequence (DNA): TGCAGTGCCCCACGGCAGGGAGGCTCCTACGAGCAGTACTTC. Translating it yields CSAPRQGGSYEQYF. The V call is TRBV20-1, the J call TRBJ2-7; tentative D call: TRBD2 (6 bases). The CDR3 runs 14 residues. The ends were cut back, 6 bases at V and 0 bases at J, with 15 bases in the middle. Germline CDR1 DFQATT, CDR2 SNEGSKA (reference sequence).

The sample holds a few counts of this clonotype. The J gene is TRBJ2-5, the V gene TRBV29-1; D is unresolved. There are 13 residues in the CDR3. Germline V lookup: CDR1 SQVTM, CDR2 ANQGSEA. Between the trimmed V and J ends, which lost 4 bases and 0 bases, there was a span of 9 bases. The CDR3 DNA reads TGCAGCGTTGGCCAGACTTACCAAGAGACCCAGTACTTC. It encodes CSVGQTYQETQYF. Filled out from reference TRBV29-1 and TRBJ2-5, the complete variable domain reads SAVISQKPSRDICQRGTSLTIQCQVDSQVTMMFWYRQQPGQSLTLIATANQGSEATYESGFVIDKFPISRPNLTFSTLTVSNMSPEDSSIYLCSVGQTYQETQYFGPGTRLLVL.

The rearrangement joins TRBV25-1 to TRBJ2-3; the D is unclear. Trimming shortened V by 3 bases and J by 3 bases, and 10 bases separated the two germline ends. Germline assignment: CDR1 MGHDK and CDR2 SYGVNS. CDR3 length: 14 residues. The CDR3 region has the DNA TGTGCCAGCAGTGATGTTGGTGCGACAGATACGCAGTATTTT. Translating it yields CASSDVGATDTQYF.

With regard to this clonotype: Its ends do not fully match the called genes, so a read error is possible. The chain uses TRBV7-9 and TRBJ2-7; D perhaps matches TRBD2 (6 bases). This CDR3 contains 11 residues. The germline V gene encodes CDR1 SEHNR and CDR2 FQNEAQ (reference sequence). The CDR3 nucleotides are TGCGCCAGCCGGGGGACCTACGAGCAGTACTTC. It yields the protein CASRGTYEQYF.

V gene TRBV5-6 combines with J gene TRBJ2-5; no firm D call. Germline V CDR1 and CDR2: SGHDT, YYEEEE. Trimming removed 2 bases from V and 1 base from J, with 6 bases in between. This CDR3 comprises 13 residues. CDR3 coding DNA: TGTGCCAGCAGCTTAGAAGTCCAAGAGACCCAGTACTTC. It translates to CASSLEVQETQYF. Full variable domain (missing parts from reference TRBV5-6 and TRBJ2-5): DAGVTQSPTHLIKTRGQQVTLRCSPKSGHDTVSWYQQALGQGPQFIFQYYEEEERQRGNFPDRFSGHQFPNYSSELNVNALLLGDSALYLCASSLEVQETQYFGPGTRLLVL.

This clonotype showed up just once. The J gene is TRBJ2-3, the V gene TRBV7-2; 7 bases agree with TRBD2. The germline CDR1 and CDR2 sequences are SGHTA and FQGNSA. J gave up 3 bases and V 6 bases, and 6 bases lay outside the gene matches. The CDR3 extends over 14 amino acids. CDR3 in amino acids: CASRWGSGTDTQYF. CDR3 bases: TGTGCCAGCAGATGGGGTAGCGGGACAGATACGCAGTATTTT.

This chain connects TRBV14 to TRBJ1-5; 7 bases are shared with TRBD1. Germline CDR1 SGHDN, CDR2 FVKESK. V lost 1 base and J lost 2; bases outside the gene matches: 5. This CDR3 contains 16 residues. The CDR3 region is CASSQVRQGGNQPQHF. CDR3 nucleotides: TGTGCCAGCAGCCAAGTTCGACAGGGAGGCAATCAGCCCCAGCATTTT.

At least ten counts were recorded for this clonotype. The CDR3 DNA reads as TGCGCCAGCAGCCAAGATGTTGCGGGCCCCTACGAGCAGTACTTC. This sequence encodes CASSQDVAGPYEQYF. This chain joins TRBV4-1 and TRBJ2-7, with D maybe TRBD2 (5 bases). V lost 0 bases and J 2 bases, leaving 11 bases between the germline ends. Germline loops: CDR1 MGHRA, CDR2 YSYEKL. The CDR3 sequence is 15 residues long.

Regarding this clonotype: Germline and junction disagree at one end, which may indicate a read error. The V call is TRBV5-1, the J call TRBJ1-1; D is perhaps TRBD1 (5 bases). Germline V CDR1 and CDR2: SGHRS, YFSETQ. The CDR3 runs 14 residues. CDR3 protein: CASSFGLQDTEASF. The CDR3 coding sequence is TGCGCCAGCAGCTTTGGACTTCAGGACACTGAAGCTTCCTTT.

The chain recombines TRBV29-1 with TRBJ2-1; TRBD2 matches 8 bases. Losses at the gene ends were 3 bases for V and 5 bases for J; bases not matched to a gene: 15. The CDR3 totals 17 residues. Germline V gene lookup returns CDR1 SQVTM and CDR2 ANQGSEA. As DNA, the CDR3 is TGCAGCGTTGATTCCTTCGGGAACGCGGGAGGACACAATGAGCAGTTCTTC. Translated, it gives CSVDSFGNAGGHNEQFF.

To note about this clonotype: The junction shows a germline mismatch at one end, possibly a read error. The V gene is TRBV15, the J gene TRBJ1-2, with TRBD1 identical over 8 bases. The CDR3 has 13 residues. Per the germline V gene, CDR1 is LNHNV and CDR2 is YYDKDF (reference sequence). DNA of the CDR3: TGTGCCACCAGCAAAGGACAGGGCGATGGCTGCACCTTC. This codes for CATSKGQGDGCTF.

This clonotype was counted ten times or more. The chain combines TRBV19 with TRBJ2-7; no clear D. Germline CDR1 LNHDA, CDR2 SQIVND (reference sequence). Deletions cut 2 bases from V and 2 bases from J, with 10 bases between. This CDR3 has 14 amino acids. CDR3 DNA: TGTGCCAGTAGTATATGGCGAGGAGCCTACGAGCAGTACTTC. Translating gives CASSIWRGAYEQYF.